This passage covers 11 T cell receptor beta chains from one sample sequenced in a study of spatial heterogeneity in lung cancer. The time point was: sample taken at primary tumor resection. MiXCR was run by TCRdb on the 5' RACE reads, yielding one entry per CDR3 protein. The sample contains about 2,800 distinct CDR3 sequences, approximately 7% of which appear only once. Here the sequenced sample was normal lung tissue next to the tumor, taken at surgery. The receptor set was obtained from a male donor with early-stage non-small cell lung cancer.

This clonotype is medium-sized. The chain uses TRBV28 and TRBJ2-1; possible D gene TRBD2, 6 bases. The CDR3 runs to 15 residues. Trimming cost V 2 bases and J 6 bases, with 14 bases left between them. The germline CDR1 and CDR2 sequences are MDHEN and SYDVKM. CDR3 DNA: TGTGCCAGCAGTTTAGTGTTAGCGGAGCTCAATGAGCAGTTCTTC. It encodes CASSLVLAELNEQFF.

This clonotype is medium-sized. This chain uses TRBV29-1 with TRBJ1-6, with 7 bases matching TRBD1. The ends lost 6 bases at V and 5 bases at J; junction bases unmatched: 4. Germline-derived CDR1 and CDR2 are SQVTM and ANQGSEA. This CDR3 is 13 amino acids long. The CDR3 sequence: CSVRQGDNSPLHF. CDR3 in DNA: TGCAGCGTGAGACAGGGCGATAATTCACCCCTCCACTTT.

This clonotype is labeled as medium-sized. This chain links TRBV12-3 or TRBV12-4 with TRBJ2-6, with 7 nucleotides matching TRBD1. J lost 0 bases, V lost 5 bases, and 10 bases had no gene match. This CDR3 contains 18 residues. DNA of the CDR3: TGTGCCAGCAGTCTAGACAGGGTTACCCTCTCTGGGGCCAACGTCCTGACTTTC. Translated, it gives CASSLDRVTLSGANVLTF.

This clonotype was counted ten times or more. The chain is built from TRBV7-9 and TRBJ2-2, with 8 nucleotides matching TRBD1. The V segment lost 8 bases and the J segment 5 bases; nucleotides outside the gene matches: 10. Germline V lookup: CDR1 SEHNR, CDR2 FQNEAQ (reference sequence). The CDR3 runs to 15 residues. The CDR3 region is CASGQDRVTTGELFF. The CDR3 nucleotides read TGTGCCAGCGGCCAGGACAGGGTAACTACCGGGGAGCTGTTTTTT.

Relative to its sample, this clonotype is medium-sized. J is TRBJ2-3 and V is TRBV7-2; tentative D call: TRBD2 (6 bases). Deletions cut 5 bases from V and 0 bases from J, with 12 bases between. This CDR3 is 15 amino acids long. CDR1 and CDR2 from the germline V gene are SGHTA and FQGNSA. The CDR3 DNA reads as TGTGCCAGCAGCCGGGGGTGGACTAGCACAGATACGCAGTATTTT. This encodes CASSRGWTSTDTQYF.

In its sample, this clonotype ranks as medium-sized. V gene TRBV9 combines with J gene TRBJ2-7; 11 nucleotides agree with TRBD2. The CDR3 contains 14 residues. The ends lost 2 bases at V and 3 bases at J; junction bases unmatched: 1. The germline V gene encodes CDR1 SGDLS and CDR2 YYNGEE. CDR3 nucleotide sequence: TGTGCCAGCAGCGTGGGGACTAGCGGCTACGAGCAGTACTTC. Encoded protein: CASSVGTSGYEQYF.

Sample share makes this clonotype medium-sized. The V gene is TRBV6-5, the J gene TRBJ1-2, with TRBD1 matching 8 bases. J gave up 6 bases and V 4 bases, and 7 bases lay outside the gene matches. In germline, CDR1 is MNHEY, CDR2 SVGAGI. The length of the CDR3 is 14 residues. In DNA, the CDR3 is TGTGCCAGCAGTTCCTTCAGGGGGCACCATGGCTACACCTTC. This translates into CASSSFRGHHGYTF.

This clonotype was picked up many times. The chain couples TRBV12-3 or TRBV12-4 to TRBJ2-5; D uncertain. CDR3 length: 14 residues. V lost 6 bases and J lost 2, with 13 bases in between. The CDR3 here is CASSLGSQQETQYF. The CDR3, as DNA: TGTGCCAGCAGCCTAGGCTCCCAGCAAGAGACCCAGTACTTC.

This clonotype was counted between two and nine times. The CDR3 here is CASSLRTGSYEQYF. The CDR3 DNA sequence: TGTGCCAGCAGTTTGAGGACAGGGAGCTACGAGCAGTACTTC. The chain joins TRBV12-3 or TRBV12-4 to TRBJ2-7; 8 bases align to TRBD1. This CDR3 region has 14 residues. Unmatched junction bases numbered 4, after V lost 3 bases and J lost 3 bases.

This clonotype was seen ten or more times. The genes are TRBV5-1 and TRBJ2-3; tentatively, D is TRBD1 (6 bases). Germline V gene data show CDR1 as SGHRS and CDR2 as YFSETQ. The V gene lost 2 bases and the J gene lost 4 bases, with 8 bases spanning the gap. The CDR3 runs 13 residues. CDR3 DNA sequence: TGCGCCAGCAGCTTACAGGGCCCAGATACGCAGTATTTT. Amino acids: CASSLQGPDTQYF.

The table lists this clonotype with many counts. This chain joins TRBV24-1 and TRBJ2-5; the match to TRBD2 covers 7 bases. V was pared by 4 bases and J by 2 bases, with 12 bases of the junction left unmatched. Germline CDR1 and CDR2: KGHDR and SFDVKD. CDR3 length: 17 residues. The CDR3 protein is CATSDRRLAGGQETQYF. In DNA, the CDR3 is TGTGCCACCAGTGACCGCCGACTAGCCGGAGGGCAAGAGACCCAGTACTTC.